The 14 T cell receptor beta chains presented below share a single source sample, sequenced in a study of blood T cell repertoires in COVID-19. Repertoires were generated with immunoSEQ multiplex PCR, while TCRdb's copy carries only in-frame clones and drops some. The table shows 60,000 to 75,000 clones, with around two thirds occurring only once. Sequenced: PBMCs or T cells enriched from blood (not recorded which). Source of these receptors: a woman aged 60-75 years who had been exposed to COVID-19.

V and J are TRBV10-2 and TRBJ2-2; TRBD2 agrees at 7 bases. The CDR3 has 13 amino acids. Germline V gene data show CDR1 as WSHSY and CDR2 as SAAADI. J lost 7 bases, V lost 2 bases, and 1 base had no gene match. In DNA, the CDR3 is TGCGCCAGCAGTGAGCGGGAGGTCGGGGAGCTGTTTTTT. It yields the protein CASSEREVGELFF.

CDR3 bases: TGTGCCAGCGATGTGATAGGGGGCTCATACAATGAGCAGTTCTTC. Translating it yields CASDVIGGSYNEQFF. This sequence joins TRBV2 and TRBJ2-1; 7 bases agree with TRBD1. Germline V CDR1 and CDR2: SNHLY, FYNNEI. The ends lost 8 bases at V and 4 bases at J; junction bases unmatched: 11. This CDR3 contains 15 residues.

The V and J genes are TRBV5-1 and TRBJ2-6; D gene unclear. The germline CDR1 and CDR2 sequences are SGHRS and YFSETQ. Trimming took off 1 base at V and 4 bases at J, with 3 bases between the two ends. This CDR3 is 13 amino acids long. DNA of the CDR3: TGCGCCAGCAGCTTGACAGGGGCCAACGTCCTGACTTTC. Its protein product is CASSLTGANVLTF.

CDR3 DNA: TGTGCCAGCAGAGTCGGGGTCAAGAACACTGAAGCTTTCTTT. Translation: CASRVGVKNTEAFF. The chain joins TRBV21-1 to TRBJ1-1. TRBV21-1 is a pseudogene locus. CDR3 length: 14 amino acids.

This clone is a singleton in its sample. The chain combines TRBV9 with TRBJ2-5; perhaps TRBD2 as D (6 bases). Germline V gene lookup returns CDR1 SGDLS and CDR2 YYNGEE. The V end lost 2 bases, the J end lost 5 bases, and 13 bases lay between the germline ends. The CDR3 is 14 amino acids. The CDR3 here is CASSVGGGTETQYF. The CDR3 region has the DNA TGTGCCAGCAGCGTGGGAGGAGGGACGGAGACCCAGTACTTC.

This clone was seen just once. The V and J genes are TRBV18 and TRBJ1-1, with D perhaps TRBD1 (5 bases). CDR3 length equals 13 residues. The V and J ends lost 2 bases and 11 bases respectively, with 15 bases between them. Looked up from germline, CDR1 is KGHSH and CDR2 is LQKENI. In DNA, the CDR3 is TGTGCCAGCTCACCAGGGGCAGGGTTAAAGGCTTTCTTT. It codes for CASSPGAGLKAFF.

This chain uses TRBV7-6 with TRBJ1-4; 8 bases line up with TRBD1. The germline V gene encodes CDR1 SGHVS and CDR2 FNYEAQ. Trimming took 1 base from V and 8 from J; bases not matched to a gene: 12. This CDR3 contains 17 residues. The CDR3 sequence: CASSLEAAGTGSEKLFF. The CDR3 nucleotides are TGTGCCAGCAGCTTAGAGGCCGCCGGGACAGGCTCCGAAAAACTGTTTTTT. The complete variable domain, with remaining parts taken from reference TRBV7-6 and TRBJ1-4, reads GAGVSQSPRYKVTKRGQDVALRCDPISGHVSLYWYRQALGQGPEFLTYFNYEAQQDKSGLPNDRFSAERPEGSISTLTIQRTEQRDSAMYRCASSLEAAGTGSEKLFFGSGTQLSVL.

This clone appeared a few times. CDR3 coding DNA: TGTGCCAGCAGCCCTAGCGGGGTCGGCGGGGTCTCTGGGGCCAACGTCCTGACTTTC. Residues: CASSPSGVGGVSGANVLTF. The rearrangement uses TRBV7-9 and TRBJ2-6; 9 positions match TRBD2. Trimming removed 5 bases from V and 0 bases from J; junction bases left unmatched: 11. Looked up from germline, CDR1 is SEHNR and CDR2 is FQNEAQ (reference sequence). The CDR3 contains 19 residues.

This clone was seen a few times. J is TRBJ2-7 and V is TRBV5-3, with D unclear. TRBV5-3 is assigned to the ORF class and has an uncertain function. Trimming took off 4 bases at V and 4 bases at J, with 6 bases between the two ends. The CDR3 has 11 residues. The CDR3 DNA sequence: TGTGCCAGAAGCCCTCAGTACGAGCAGTACTTC. This gives the protein CARSPQYEQYF.

The V gene is TRBV6-1, the J gene TRBJ1-5; D is unresolved. Looked up from germline, CDR1 is MNHNS and CDR2 is SASEGT. The CDR3 is 13 amino acids. V shed 2 bases and J shed 4 bases, with 6 bases lying between them. The CDR3 here is CASSESGNQPQHF. The CDR3 DNA sequence: TGTGCCAGCAGTGAATCGGGTAATCAGCCCCAGCATTTT.

The chain is built from TRBV24-1 and TRBJ2-1; 10 nucleotides match TRBD2. Germline V CDR1 and CDR2: KGHDR, SFDVKD. The CDR3 runs to 17 residues. Trimming removed 1 base from V and 2 bases from J; junction bases left unmatched: 4. The CDR3, as DNA: TGTGCCACCAGTGATTTCGAAGCGGGAGGGACCTACAATGAGCAGTTCTTC. This gives the protein CATSDFEAGGTYNEQFF.

This clone was seen at least ten times. This chain joins TRBV11-2 and TRBJ2-1, with 9 bases matching TRBD2. The CDR3 has 18 residues. J was trimmed by 0 bases and V by 5 bases; bases with no gene match: 11. Germline V gene data show CDR1 as SGHAT and CDR2 as FQNNGV. The CDR3 DNA reads as TGTGCCAGCAGCCCTCTAGTGGCGCGGGGGGGCTCCTACAATGAGCAGTTCTTC. Its translation: CASSPLVARGGSYNEQFF.

This clone was picked up a small number of times. The rearrangement uses TRBV30 and TRBJ2-2, with a tentative D call TRBD2 (5 bases). V was pared by 2 bases and J by 6 bases, with 10 bases between. CDR1 is GTSNPN, CDR2 SVGIG, per germline (reference sequence). The CDR3 length is 13 residues. CDR3 sequence reads: CAWSPRVPGELFF. The CDR3 nucleotides read TGTGCCTGGAGTCCGCGGGTTCCCGGGGAGCTGTTTTTT. Full variable domain (outside the CDR3, taken from reference TRBV30 and TRBJ2-2): SQTIHQWPATLVQPVGSPLSLECTVEGTSNPNLYWYRQAAGRGLQLLFYSVGIGQISSEVPQNLSASRPQDRQFILSSKKLLLSDSGFYLCAWSPRVPGELFFGEGSRLTVL.

The gene calls are TRBV15 and TRBJ1-1; D unresolved. V was trimmed by 0 bases and J by 0 bases, leaving 5 bases between them. The CDR3 sequence is 14 residues long. Germline CDR1 is LNHNV and CDR2 is YYDKDF (reference sequence). Here the CDR3 reads CATSRDVLNTEAFF. The CDR3 bases are TGTGCCACCAGCAGAGATGTATTGAACACTGAAGCTTTCTTT.